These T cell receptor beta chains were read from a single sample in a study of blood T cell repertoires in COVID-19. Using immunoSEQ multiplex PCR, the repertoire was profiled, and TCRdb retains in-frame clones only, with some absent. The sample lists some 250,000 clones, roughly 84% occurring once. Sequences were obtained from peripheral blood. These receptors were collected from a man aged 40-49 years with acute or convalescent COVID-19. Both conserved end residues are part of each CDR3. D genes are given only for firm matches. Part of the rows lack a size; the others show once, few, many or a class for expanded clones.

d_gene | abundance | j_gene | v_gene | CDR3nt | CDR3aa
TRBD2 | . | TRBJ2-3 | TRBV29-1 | TGCAGCGTGACGTCCATAGCGGGAACTAGCACAGATACGCAGTATTTT | CSVTSIAGTSTDTQYF
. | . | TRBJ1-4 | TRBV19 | TGTGCCAGTAGTATTAAGGGGTTTGCAACTAATGAAAAACTGTTTTTT | CASSIKGFATNEKLFF
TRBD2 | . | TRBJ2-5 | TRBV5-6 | TGTGCCAGCAGCTTGGGCGGGAGCCAAGAGACCCAGTACTTC | CASSLGGSQETQYF
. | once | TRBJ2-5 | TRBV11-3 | TGTGCCAGCACCACAGACCTCGGAGAGACCCAGTACTTC | CASTTDLGETQYF
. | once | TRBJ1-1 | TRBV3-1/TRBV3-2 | TGTGCCAGCAGCCCACGTGGGGAGAATACTGAAGCTTTCTTT | CASSPRGENTEAFF
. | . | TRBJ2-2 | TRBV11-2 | TGTGCCAGCAGTCGGGACACCTCCGGCGGGGAGCTGTTTTTT | CASSRDTSGGELFF
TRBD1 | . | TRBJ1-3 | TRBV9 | TGTGCCAGCAGCGTGGGACAGCCTGGAAACACCATATATTTT | CASSVGQPGNTIYF
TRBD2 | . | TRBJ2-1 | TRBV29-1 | TGCAGCGTTGCCGGGACTAGCGGGTTAAGTGAGCAGTTCTTC | CSVAGTSGLSEQFF
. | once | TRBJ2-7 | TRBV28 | TGTGCCAGCAGTCTTGATACTACCTACGAGCAGTACTTC | CASSLDTTYEQYF
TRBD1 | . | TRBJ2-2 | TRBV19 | TGTGCCAGTAGTCGACAGGGGGCGATCGGGGAGCTGTTTTTT | CASSRQGAIGELFF
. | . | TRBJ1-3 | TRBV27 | TGTGCCAGCAGTTTCGGAGGGTCTGGAAACACCATATATTTT | CASSFGGSGNTIYF
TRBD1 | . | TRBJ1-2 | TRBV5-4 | TGTGCCAGCAGCTCGCAACAGGGGGGGCCGGGGAGGGGCTACACCTTC | CASSSQQGGPGRGYTF
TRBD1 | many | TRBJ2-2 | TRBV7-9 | TGTGCCAGCACCAAACCCCGGGACAGCCATAACACCGGGGAGCTGTTTTTT | CASTKPRDSHNTGELFF
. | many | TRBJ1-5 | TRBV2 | TGTGCCAGCAGTGACACCAACTCTAATCAGGGTCCCAATCAGCCCCAGCATTTT | CASSDTNSNQGPNQPQHF
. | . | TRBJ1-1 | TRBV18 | TGTGCCAGCTCATCACCTGTTCCCGGGACTGAAGCTTTCTTT | CASSSPVPGTEAFF
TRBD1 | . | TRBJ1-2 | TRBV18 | TGTGCCAGCTCACCAGACAGGGTTCTCTATGGCTACACCTTC | CASSPDRVLYGYTF
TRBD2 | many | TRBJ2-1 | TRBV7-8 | TGTGCCAGCACCACCGCTAGCGGACCAGACAATGAGCAGTTCTTC | CASTTASGPDNEQFF
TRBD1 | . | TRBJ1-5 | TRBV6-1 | TGTGCCAGCAGTGAAATACGGGACAGGGGAAGGGATCAGCCCCAGCATTTT | CASSEIRDRGRDQPQHF
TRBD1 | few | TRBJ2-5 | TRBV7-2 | TGTGCCAGCAGCCCTAGGACAGGGGTCGGGACCCAGTACTTC | CASSPRTGVGTQYF
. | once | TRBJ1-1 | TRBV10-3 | TGTGCCATCAGAGACGCAGCCGGGAGCACTGAAGCTTTCTTT | CAIRDAAGSTEAFF
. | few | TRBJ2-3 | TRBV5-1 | TGCGCCAGCAGCTTGGAGTTGTTGACAGGCTCCAGCACAGATACGCAGTATTTT | CASSLELLTGSSTDTQYF
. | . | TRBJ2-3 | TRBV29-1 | TGCAGCGTTGAGCGGGCCTACACAGATACGCAGTATTTT | CSVERAYTDTQYF
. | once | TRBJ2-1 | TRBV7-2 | TGTGCCAGCAGCCCGGGATCCACCACACTCGAGCAGTTCTTC | CASSPGSTTLEQFF
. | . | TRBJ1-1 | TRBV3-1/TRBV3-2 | TGTGCCAGCAGCCATCTGTCGAACACTGAAGCTTTCTTT | CASSHLSNTEAFF
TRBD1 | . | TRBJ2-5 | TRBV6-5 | TGTGCCAGCAGTTTAACAGGGGAAGAGACCCAGTACTTC | CASSLTGEETQYF
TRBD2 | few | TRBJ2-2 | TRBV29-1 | TGCAGCGCCATCGGGGGGGCGAACACCGGGGAGCTGTTTTTT | CSAIGGANTGELFF
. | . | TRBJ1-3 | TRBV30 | TGTGCCTCCAGTCCCGGGACATACTCTGGAAACACCATATATTTT | CASSPGTYSGNTIYF
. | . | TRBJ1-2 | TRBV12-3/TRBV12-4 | TGTGCCAGCTCAGGGGCTAGGGCTTATGGCTACACCTTC | CASSGARAYGYTF
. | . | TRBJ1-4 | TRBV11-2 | TGTGCCAGCAGCTTTGCGAGGGCGACTAATGAAAAACTGTTTTTT | CASSFARATNEKLFF
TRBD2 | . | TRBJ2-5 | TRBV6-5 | TGTGCCAGCAGGCCTAGCGGAGGAGGGGAGGCCCAGTACTTC | CASRPSGGGEAQYF
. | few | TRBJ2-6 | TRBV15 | TGTGCCACCAGCACCGGCGCTAGCTCTGGGGCCAACGTCCTGACTTTC | CATSTGASSGANVLTF